The 4 T cell receptor beta chains listed next were all sequenced from one sample in a study of T-cell reconstitution after alpha-beta-depleted transplantation in children. As it was prepared, the TCRbeta library received unique molecular identifiers. Via MiXCR, TCRdb re-called the PCR reads, giving one row per CDR3 protein. The sample holds approximately 27,000 distinct CDR3 sequences; roughly a sixth are singletons and the top ten take around 35%. The starting material was PBMCs, mostly from graft donor cells, obtained 60 days after TCRalphabeta/CD19-depleted stem cell transplant. All receptors derive from a male patient aged 2 to 9 who had a stem cell transplant for acute lymphoblastic leukemia, so the T cells may come from the graft donor.

This clonotype was observed a handful of times. This chain joins TRBV10-3 and TRBJ2-3; the match to TRBD2 covers 9 bases. The CDR3 has 21 amino acids. From germline, CDR1 is ENHRY and CDR2 SYGVKD. J gave up 5 bases and V 3 bases, and 24 bases lay outside the gene matches. The CDR3 is CAISDYSIYSGSTDSGDTQYF. CDR3 DNA: TGTGCCATCAGTGACTATAGTATCTATAGCGGGAGTACGGATTCGGGAGATACGCAGTATTTT.

This clonotype was observed many times. The chain couples TRBV7-2 to TRBJ1-3; 9 positions match TRBD1. The V segment lost 0 bases and the J segment 4 bases; nucleotides outside the gene matches: 7. The CDR3 runs 17 residues. Germline assignment: CDR1 SGHTA and CDR2 FQGNSA. CDR3 in amino acids: CASSLAGGQGSGNTIYF. The CDR3 region has the DNA TGTGCCAGCAGCTTAGCTGGGGGACAGGGTTCCGGAAACACCATATATTTT.

This clonotype was seen at least ten times. CDR3 bases: TGCAGTGCTAGAGATCATGGGGGGGTAGTCTACGAGCAGTACTTC. Residues: CSARDHGGVVYEQYF. The chain joins TRBV20-1 to TRBJ2-7, with 7 bases lining up with TRBD2. CDR3 length: 15 amino acids. With V trimmed by 0 bases and J by 3 bases, 8 bases remained unmatched. Germline CDR1 and CDR2: DFQATT and SNEGSKA (reference sequence).

This clonotype came up many times. The genes are TRBV28 and TRBJ1-3; D gene unclear. Germline CDR1 reads MDHEN; CDR2 reads SYDVKM. The CDR3 is 8 residues long. V was shortened by 3 bases and J by 15 bases, with 3 bases between the two germline ends. CDR3 region: CASSFRYF. CDR3 bases: TGTGCCAGCAGTTTCCGATATTTT.